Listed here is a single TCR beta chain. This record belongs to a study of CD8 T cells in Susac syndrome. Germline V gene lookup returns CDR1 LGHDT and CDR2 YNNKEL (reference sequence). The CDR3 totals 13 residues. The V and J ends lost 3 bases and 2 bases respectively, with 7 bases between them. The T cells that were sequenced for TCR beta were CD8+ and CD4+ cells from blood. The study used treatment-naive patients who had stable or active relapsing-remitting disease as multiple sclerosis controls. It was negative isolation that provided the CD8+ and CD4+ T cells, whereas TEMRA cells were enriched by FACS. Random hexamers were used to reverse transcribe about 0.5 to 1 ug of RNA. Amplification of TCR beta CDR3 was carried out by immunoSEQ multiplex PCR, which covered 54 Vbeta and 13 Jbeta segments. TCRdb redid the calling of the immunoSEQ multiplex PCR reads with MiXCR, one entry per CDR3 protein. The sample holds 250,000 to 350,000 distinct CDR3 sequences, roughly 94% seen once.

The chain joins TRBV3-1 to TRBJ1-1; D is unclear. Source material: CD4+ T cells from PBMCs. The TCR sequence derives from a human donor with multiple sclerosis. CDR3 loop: CASSHGSNTEAFF. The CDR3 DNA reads TGTGCCAGCAGCCACGGGTCTAACACTGAAGCTTTCTTT.